In this sample, the clone carrying this TCR beta chain turned up a few times. No antigen is known for it. The data originate from a study of regulatory T cells in long-lasting Graves disease. The time point was: persistent/refractory GD, antithyroid drugs over 5 years with positive TRAb. After RNA was extracted from PBMCs, the TCR library was made from it. The V gene end was trimmed by 8 bases and the J gene end by 2 bases; junction bases not matched to a gene: 4. CDR3 length: 14 residues. Germline V gene data show CDR1 as MNHNS and CDR2 as SASEGT. Study-wide results and limits: Patients with persistent Graves' had lower TCR diversity than newly diagnosed patients. Newly diagnosed disease favored TRBV20-1 and TRBJ2-1 over persistent disease.

Combining iRepertoire HTBI primers with Arm-PCR of CDR3 regions, the authors built TCR beta libraries. TCRdb fed the multiplex PCR reads into MiXCR, producing one record per CDR3 protein. The sample lists 250,000 to 300,000 distinct CDR3 sequences; roughly a fifth were seen once. The genes are TRBV6-1 and TRBJ2-7; 12 bases align to TRBD2. The sequencing used peripheral blood mononuclear cells (PBMCs), collected when the disease was refractory, from a patient treated with antithyroid drugs. The TCR originated in a female donor with Graves disease. CDR3 in DNA: TGTGCCAGCCGACTAGCGGGAGAACCCTACGAGCAGTACTTC. Residues: CASRLAGEPYEQYF.